This T cell receptor beta chain originates from a study of cytomegalovirus exposure and HLA in healthy donors. Study-level findings and limits: Earlier analysis found most TCR beta V segments productive about 87% or about 30% of the time.

A remark on this clone: The antigen remains undetermined.

V dropped 5 bases and J dropped 10 bases, with 18 bases sitting between them. This CDR3 is 14 amino acids long. Germline V gene lookup returns CDR1 MNHEY and CDR2 SVGAGI. A multiplex PCR was run with 60 Vbeta primers and 13 Jbeta primers. Generated by immunoSEQ multiplex PCR, the TCRdb table keeps only in-frame clones and is missing some. The sample holds about 180,000 clones, approximately 80% seen once. This sequence was found in a woman aged 45-65 years in good health and CMV-seronegative. Material for sequencing was PBMCs. J is TRBJ2-1 and V is TRBV6-5; unclear D gene. The CDR3 nucleotides read TGTGCCAGCAGTCCTATTGTCGGTGAGAGGGAGCAGTTCTTC. Amino acids: CASSPIVGEREQFF.